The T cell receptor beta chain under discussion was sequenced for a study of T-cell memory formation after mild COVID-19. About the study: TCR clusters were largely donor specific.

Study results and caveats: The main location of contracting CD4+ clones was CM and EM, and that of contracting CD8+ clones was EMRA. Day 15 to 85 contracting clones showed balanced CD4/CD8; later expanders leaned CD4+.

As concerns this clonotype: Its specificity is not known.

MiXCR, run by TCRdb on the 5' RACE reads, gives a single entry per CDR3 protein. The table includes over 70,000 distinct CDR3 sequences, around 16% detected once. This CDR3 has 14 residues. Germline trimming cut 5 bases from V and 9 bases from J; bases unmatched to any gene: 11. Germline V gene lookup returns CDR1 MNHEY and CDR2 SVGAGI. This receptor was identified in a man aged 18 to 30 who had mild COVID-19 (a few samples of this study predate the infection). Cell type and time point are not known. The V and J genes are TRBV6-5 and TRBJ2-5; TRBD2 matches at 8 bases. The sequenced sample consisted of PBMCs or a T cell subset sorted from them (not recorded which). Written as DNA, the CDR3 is TGTGCCAGCAGTGGTAGCGGGACCCAGTTTTCCCAGTACTTC. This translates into CASSGSGTQFSQYF.